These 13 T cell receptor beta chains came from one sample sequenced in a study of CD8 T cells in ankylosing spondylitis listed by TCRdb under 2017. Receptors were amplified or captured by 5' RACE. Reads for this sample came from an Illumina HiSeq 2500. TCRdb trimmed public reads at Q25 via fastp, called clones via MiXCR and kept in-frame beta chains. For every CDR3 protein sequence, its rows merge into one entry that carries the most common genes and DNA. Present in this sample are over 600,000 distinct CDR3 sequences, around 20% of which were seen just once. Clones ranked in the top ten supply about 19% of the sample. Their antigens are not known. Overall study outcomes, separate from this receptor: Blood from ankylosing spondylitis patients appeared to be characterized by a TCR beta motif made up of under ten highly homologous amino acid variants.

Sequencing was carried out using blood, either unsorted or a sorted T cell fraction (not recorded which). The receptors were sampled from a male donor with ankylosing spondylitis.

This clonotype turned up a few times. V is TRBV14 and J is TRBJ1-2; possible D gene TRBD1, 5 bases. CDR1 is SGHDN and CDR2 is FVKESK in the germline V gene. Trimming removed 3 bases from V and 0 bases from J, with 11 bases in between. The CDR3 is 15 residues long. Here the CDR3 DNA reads TGTGCCAGCAGCCAGCAGGGACCTGCTAACTATGGCTACACCTTC. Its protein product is CASSQQGPANYGYTF.

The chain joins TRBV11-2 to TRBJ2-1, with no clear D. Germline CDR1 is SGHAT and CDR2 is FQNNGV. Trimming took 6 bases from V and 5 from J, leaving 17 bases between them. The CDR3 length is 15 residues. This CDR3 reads CASRLFGDKHNEQFF. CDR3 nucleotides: TGTGCCAGCAGACTTTTCGGTGACAAACACAATGAGCAGTTCTTC.

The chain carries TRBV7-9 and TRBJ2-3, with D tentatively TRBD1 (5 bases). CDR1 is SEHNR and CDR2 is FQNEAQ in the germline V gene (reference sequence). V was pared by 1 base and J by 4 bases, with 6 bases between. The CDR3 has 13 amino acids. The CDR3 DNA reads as TGTGCCAGCAGCTTAGTAGGGGCAGATACGCAGTATTTT. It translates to CASSLVGADTQYF.

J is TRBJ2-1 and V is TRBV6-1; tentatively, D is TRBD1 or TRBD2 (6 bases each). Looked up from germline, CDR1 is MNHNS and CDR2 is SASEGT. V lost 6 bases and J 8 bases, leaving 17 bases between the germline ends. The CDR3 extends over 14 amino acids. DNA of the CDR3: TGTGCCAGCAGGTCAGGGGAGGTCGGCTATGAGCAGTTCTTC. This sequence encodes CASRSGEVGYEQFF.

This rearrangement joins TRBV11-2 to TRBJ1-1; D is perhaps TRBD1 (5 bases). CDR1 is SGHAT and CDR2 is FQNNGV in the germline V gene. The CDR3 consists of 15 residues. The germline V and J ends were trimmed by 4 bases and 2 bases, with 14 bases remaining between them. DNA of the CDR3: TGTGCCAGCAGCTATCTGACAGAGACCAACACTGAAGCTTTCTTT. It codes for CASSYLTETNTEAFF. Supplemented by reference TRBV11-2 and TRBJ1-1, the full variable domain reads EAGVAQSPRYKIIEKRQSVAFWCNPISGHATLYWYQQILGQGPKLLIQFQNNGVVDDSQLPKDRFSAERLKGVDSTLKIQPAKLEDSAVYLCASSYLTETNTEAFFGQGTRLTVV.

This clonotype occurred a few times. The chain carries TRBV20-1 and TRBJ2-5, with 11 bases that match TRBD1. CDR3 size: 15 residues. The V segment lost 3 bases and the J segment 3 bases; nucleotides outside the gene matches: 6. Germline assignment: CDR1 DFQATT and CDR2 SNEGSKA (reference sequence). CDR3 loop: CSARSPGQGEETQYF. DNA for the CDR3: TGCAGTGCTAGGTCCCCGGGACAGGGGGAAGAGACCCAGTACTTC.

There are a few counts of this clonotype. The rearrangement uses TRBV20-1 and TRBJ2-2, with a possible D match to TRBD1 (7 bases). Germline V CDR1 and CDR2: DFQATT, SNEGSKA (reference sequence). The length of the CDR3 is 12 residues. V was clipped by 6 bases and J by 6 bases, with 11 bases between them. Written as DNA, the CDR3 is TGCAGTGCCCAGGGGGGAGCCGGGGAGCTGTTTTTT. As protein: CSAQGGAGELFF.

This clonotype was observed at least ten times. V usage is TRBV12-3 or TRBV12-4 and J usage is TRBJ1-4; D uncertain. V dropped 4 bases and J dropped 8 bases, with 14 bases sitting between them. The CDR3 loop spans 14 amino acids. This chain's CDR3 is CASSYFQEEEKLFF. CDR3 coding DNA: TGTGCCAGCAGTTATTTCCAGGAGGAAGAAAAACTGTTTTTT.

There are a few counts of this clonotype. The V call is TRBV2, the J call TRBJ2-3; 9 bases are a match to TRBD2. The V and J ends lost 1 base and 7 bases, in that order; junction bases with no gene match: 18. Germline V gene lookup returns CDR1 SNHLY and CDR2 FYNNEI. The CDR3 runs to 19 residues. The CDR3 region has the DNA TGTGCCAGCAGTGAAGACGGGGTAGACACTAGCGGGCCGGGGAATACGCAGTATTTT. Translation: CASSEDGVDTSGPGNTQYF.

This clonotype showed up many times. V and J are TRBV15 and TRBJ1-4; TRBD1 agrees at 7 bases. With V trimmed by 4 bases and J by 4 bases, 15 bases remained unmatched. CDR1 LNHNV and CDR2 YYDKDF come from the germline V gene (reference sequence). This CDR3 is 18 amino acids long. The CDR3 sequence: CATSTRTGWEDGNEKLFF. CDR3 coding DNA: TGTGCCACCAGCACGCGGACAGGTTGGGAGGATGGTAATGAAAAACTGTTTTTT.

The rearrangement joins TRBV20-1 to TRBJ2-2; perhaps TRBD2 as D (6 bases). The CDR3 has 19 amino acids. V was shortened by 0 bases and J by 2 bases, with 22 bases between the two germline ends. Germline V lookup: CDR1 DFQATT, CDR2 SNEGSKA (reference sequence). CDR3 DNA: TGCAGTGCTAGAGACTTGGCTGGCGCGGGACCAAAAAACACCGGGGAGCTGTTTTTT. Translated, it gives CSARDLAGAGPKNTGELFF.

The CDR3 DNA is TGTGCCAGCAGTACTCAGGGAAACGTCAACACTGAAGCTTTCTTT. Protein: CASSTQGNVNTEAFF. The chain has TRBV12-3 or TRBV12-4 and TRBJ1-1, with D perhaps TRBD1 (5 bases). The CDR3 is 15 residues long. Trimming removed 5 bases at V and 2 bases at J, with 15 bases between.

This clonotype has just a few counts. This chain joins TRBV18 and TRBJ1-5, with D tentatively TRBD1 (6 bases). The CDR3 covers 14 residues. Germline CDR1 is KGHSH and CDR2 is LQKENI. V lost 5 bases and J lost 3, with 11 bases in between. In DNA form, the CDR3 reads TGTGCCAGCTCAACCGACAGGACCAATCAGCCCCAGCATTTT. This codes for CASSTDRTNQPQHF.